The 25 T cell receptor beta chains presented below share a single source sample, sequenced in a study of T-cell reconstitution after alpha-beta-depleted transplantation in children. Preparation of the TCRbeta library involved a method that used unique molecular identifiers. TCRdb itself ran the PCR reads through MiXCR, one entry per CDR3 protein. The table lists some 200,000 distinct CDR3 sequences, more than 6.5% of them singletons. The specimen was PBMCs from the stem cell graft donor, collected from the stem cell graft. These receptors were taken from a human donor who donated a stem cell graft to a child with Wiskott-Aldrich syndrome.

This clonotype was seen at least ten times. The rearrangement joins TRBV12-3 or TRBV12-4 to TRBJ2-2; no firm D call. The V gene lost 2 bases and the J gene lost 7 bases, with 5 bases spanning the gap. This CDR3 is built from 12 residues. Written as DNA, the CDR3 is TGTGCCAGCAGTTTACTGGGCGGGGAGCTGTTTTTT. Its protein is CASSLLGGELFF.

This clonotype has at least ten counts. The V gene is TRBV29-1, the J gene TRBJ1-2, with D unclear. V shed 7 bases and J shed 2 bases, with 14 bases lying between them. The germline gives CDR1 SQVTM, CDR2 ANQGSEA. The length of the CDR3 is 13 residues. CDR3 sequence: CSAGQLANYGYTF. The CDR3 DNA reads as TGCAGCGCCGGTCAGCTTGCCAACTATGGCTACACCTTC.

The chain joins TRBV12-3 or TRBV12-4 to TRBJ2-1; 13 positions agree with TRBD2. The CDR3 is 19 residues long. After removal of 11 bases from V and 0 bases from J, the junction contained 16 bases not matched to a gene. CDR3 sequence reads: CAFITGTSGTQSSYNEQFF. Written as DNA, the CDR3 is TGTGCCTTCATTACCGGGACTAGCGGGACTCAATCCTCCTACAATGAGCAGTTCTTC.

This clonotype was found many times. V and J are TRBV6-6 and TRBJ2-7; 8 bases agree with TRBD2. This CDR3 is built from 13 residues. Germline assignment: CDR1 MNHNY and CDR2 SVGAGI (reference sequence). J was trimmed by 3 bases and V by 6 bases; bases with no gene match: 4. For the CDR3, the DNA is TGTGCCAGCAGCCAACTAGCGGACTACGAGCAGTACTTC. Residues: CASSQLADYEQYF.

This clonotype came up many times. CDR3 loop: CASRANFRASGYTF. Written as DNA, the CDR3 is TGTGCCAGCAGAGCTAATTTTAGGGCTTCTGGCTACACCTTC. The chain uses TRBV6-1 and TRBJ1-2; D is unclear. Looked up from germline, CDR1 is MNHNS and CDR2 is SASEGT. V lost 6 bases and J 7 bases, leaving 18 bases between the germline ends. This CDR3 spans 14 amino acids.

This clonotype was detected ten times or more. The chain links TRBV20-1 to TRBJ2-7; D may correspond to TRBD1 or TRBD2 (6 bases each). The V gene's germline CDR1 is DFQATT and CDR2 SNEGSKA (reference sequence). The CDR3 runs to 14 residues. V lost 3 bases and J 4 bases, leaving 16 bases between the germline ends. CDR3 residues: CSARVRGAQYEQYF. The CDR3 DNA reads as TGCAGTGCTAGGGTGAGGGGGGCCCAGTACGAGCAGTACTTC.

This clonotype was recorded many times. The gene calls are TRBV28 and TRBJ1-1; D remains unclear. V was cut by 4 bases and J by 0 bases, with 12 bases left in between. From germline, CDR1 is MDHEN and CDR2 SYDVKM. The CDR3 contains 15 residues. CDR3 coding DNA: TGTGCCAGCAGTTCACAGCCCGGGGTGAACACTGAAGCTTTCTTT. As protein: CASSSQPGVNTEAFF.

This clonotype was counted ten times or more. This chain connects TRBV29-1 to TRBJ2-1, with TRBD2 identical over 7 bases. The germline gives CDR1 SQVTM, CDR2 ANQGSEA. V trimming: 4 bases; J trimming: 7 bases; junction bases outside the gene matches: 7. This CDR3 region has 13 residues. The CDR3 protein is CSVAAGDGNEQFF. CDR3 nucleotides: TGCAGCGTTGCGGCGGGAGATGGTAATGAGCAGTTCTTC.

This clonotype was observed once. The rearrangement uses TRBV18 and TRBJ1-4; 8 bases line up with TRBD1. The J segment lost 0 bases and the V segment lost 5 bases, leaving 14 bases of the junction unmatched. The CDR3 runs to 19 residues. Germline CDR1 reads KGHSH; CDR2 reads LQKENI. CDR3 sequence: CASSSDRGRIPATNEKLFF. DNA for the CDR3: TGTGCCAGCTCATCCGACAGGGGCCGCATCCCGGCAACTAATGAAAAACTGTTTTTT.

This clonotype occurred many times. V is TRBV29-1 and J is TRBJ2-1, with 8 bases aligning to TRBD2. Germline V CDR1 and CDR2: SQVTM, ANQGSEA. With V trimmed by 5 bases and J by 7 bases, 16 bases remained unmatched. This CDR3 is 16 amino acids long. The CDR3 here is CSVLVGGGPPGNEQFF. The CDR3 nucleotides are TGCAGCGTTCTTGTGGGCGGGGGGCCTCCGGGGAATGAGCAGTTCTTC.

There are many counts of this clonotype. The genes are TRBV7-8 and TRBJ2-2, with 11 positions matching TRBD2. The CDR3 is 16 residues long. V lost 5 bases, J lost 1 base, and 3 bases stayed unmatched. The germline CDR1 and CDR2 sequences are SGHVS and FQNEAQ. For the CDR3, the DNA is TGTGCCAGCAGCCAAACTAGCGGGAGGAACACCGGGGAGCTGTTTTTT. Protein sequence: CASSQTSGRNTGELFF. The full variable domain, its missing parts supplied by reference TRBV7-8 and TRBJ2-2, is GAGVSQSPRYKVAKRGQDVALRCDPISGHVSLFWYQQALGQGPEFLTYFQNEAQLDKSGLPSDRFFAERPEGSVSTLKIQRTQQEDSAVYLCASSQTSGRNTGELFFGEGSRLTVL.

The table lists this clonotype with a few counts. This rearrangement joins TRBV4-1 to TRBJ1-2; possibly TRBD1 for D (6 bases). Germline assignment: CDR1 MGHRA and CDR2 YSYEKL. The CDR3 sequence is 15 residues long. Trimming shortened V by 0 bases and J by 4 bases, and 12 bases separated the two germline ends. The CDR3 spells CASSQDEQGGYGYTF. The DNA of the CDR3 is TGCGCCAGCAGCCAAGACGAACAGGGTGGCTATGGCTACACCTTC.

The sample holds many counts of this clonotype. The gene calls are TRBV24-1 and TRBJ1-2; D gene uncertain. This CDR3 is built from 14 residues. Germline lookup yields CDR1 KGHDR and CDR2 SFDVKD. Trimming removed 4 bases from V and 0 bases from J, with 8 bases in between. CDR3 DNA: TGTGCCACCAGTGACGATGGGACTAACTATGGCTACACCTTC. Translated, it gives CATSDDGTNYGYTF.

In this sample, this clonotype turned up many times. The CDR3 DNA follows: TGTGCCAGCAGCTTGATGGGGGGGGCCCTCTACAATGAGCAGTTCTTC. This sequence encodes CASSLMGGALYNEQFF. The J gene is TRBJ2-1, the V gene TRBV5-5; D may be TRBD2 (7 bases). V lost 1 base to trimming and J lost 3 bases, with 14 bases between them. The CDR3 runs 16 residues. CDR1 and CDR2 (germline): SGHKS, YYEKEE (reference sequence).

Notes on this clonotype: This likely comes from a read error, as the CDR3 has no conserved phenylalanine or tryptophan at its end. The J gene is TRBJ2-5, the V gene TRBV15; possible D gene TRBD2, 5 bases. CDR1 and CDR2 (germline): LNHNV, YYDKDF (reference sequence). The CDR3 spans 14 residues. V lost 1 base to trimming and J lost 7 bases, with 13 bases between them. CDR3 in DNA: TGTGCCACCAGCAGAGGGACTCGTCTATTGACCCAGTACCTC. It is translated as CATSRGTRLLTQYL.

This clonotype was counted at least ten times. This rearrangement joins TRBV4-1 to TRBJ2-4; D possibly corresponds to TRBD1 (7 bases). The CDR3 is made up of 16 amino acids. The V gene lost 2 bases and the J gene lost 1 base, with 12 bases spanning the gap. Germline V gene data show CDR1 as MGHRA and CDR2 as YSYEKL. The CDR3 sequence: CASSQLQGTAKNIQYF. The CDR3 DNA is TGCGCCAGCAGCCAACTACAGGGGACTGCCAAAAACATTCAGTACTTC.

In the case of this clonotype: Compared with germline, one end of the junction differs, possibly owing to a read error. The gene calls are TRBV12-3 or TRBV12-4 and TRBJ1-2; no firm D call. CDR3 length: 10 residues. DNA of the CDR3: TGTGCCAGCGGTTTAGGCGGCTACACCTTC. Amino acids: CASGLGGYTF.

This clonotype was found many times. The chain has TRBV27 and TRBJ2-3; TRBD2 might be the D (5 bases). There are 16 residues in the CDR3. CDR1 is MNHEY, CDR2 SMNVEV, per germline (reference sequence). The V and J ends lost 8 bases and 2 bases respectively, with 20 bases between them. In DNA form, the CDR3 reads TGTGCCAGCGGAAGCTTACTAGGATTTCCCACAGATACGCAGTATTTT. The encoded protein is CASGSLLGFPTDTQYF.

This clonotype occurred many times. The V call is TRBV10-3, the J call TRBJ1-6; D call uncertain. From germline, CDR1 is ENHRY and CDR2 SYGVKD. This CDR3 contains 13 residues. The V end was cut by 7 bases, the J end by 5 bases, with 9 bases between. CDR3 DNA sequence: TGTGCCATCAAGGCAGAAAATAATTCACCCCTCCACTTT. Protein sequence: CAIKAENNSPLHF.

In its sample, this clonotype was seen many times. As DNA, the CDR3 is TGCAGCGTTGAAGGTCTTGGAGGCTACGAGCAGTACTTC. It encodes CSVEGLGGYEQYF. The gene calls are TRBV29-1 and TRBJ2-7; TRBD2 is a possible D gene (5 bases). Germline V gene sequence: CDR1 SQVTM, CDR2 ANQGSEA. With 1 base removed from V and 3 bases from J, the gap between germline ends came to 10 bases. This CDR3 has 13 amino acids.

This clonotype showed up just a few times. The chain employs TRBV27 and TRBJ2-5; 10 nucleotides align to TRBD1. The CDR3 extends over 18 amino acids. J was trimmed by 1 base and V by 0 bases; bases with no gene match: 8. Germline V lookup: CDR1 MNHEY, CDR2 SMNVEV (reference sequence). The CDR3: CASSLSAGQGVVQETQYF. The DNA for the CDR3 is TGTGCCAGCAGTTTATCTGCCGGACAGGGGGTGGTCCAAGAGACCCAGTACTTC.

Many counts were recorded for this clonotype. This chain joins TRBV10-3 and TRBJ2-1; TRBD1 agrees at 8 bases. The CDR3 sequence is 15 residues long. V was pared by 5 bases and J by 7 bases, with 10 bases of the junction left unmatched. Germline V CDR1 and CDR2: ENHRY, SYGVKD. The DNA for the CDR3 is TGTGCCATCAGTTCATACGGGACAGGCCGAAATGAGCAGTTCTTC. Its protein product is CAISSYGTGRNEQFF.

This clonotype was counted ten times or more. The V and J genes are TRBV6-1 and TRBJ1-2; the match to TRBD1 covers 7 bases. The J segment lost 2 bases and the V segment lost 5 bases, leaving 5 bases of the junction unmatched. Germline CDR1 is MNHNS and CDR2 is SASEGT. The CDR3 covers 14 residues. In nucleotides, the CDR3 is TGTGCCAGCAGTCCGGGGACAGTGAACTATGGCTACACCTTC. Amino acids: CASSPGTVNYGYTF.

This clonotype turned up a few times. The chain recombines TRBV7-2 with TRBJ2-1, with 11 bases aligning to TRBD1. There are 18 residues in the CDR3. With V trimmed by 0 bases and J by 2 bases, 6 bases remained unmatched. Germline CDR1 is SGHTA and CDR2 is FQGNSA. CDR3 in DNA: TGTGCCAGCAGCTTAGCCCATGGACAGGGGGCCACCTACAATGAGCAGTTCTTC. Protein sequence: CASSLAHGQGATYNEQFF.

CDR3 sequence (DNA): TGTGCCACCTGCGATGGGACTGCACCCTCCTACGAGCAGTACTTC. The encoded protein is CATCDGTAPSYEQYF. The rearrangement joins TRBV19 to TRBJ2-7, with D perhaps TRBD2 (6 bases). Trimming removed 10 bases from V and 0 bases from J, with 19 bases in between. Looked up from germline, CDR1 is LNHDA and CDR2 is SQIVND (reference sequence). This CDR3 region has 15 residues.